Listed here is a single T cell receptor (beta chain). The data are from a study of blood T cell repertoires in COVID-19. On the study more broadly: COVID-19 samples from acute and convalescent phases originated in the United States, Italy and Spain. T cells, B-cell-depleted T cells, or PBMCs supplied cDNA or gDNA.

In the original analysis: Nucleated cell counts were estimated from reference gene primer amplification. The table came from immunoSEQ multiplex PCR; TCRdb's copy has only in-frame clones and leaves some out. V and J calls and clone size follow that table, whereas D and trimming were derived from the DNA. The table shows tens of thousands of clones, with roughly 80% occurring only once. This clonotype was sampled from a human donor in a cohort sampled during active COVID-19. Sequencing used peripheral blood.

The CDR3, as DNA: TGTGCCAGCAGCTTCGGTGGCGGAAACAACTACGAGCAGTACTTC. Translated, it gives CASSFGGGNNYEQYF. The rearrangement joins TRBV5-4 to TRBJ2-7; D is undetermined. Germline values: CDR1 SGHNT, CDR2 YYREEE (reference sequence). This CDR3 is 15 amino acids long. Trimming cost V 2 bases and J 3 bases, with 15 bases left between them.